This TCR beta chain was observed in a study of blood T cells in healthy people across ages. This clonotype turned up a few times. Antigen specificity is unknown. Study-wide results and caveats: Diversity was estimated from one million T cells, and these estimates were considered underestimates.

The V gene lost 3 bases and the J gene lost 7 bases, with 19 bases spanning the gap. Germline CDR1 and CDR2: SGDLS and YYNGEE. The CDR3 loop spans 15 amino acids. Primed by a sample-barcoded 5' primer and a J-beta primer mix, a second PCR proceeded for about 6 to 11 cycles. TCRdb recomputed calls from the 5' RACE reads with MiXCR, one row per CDR3 protein. The profile shows under 2 million distinct CDR3 sequences, around 36% of them singletons. Sequencing was done on a sample of blood. The TCR originated in a woman younger than 45 in good health. The V gene is TRBV9, the J gene TRBJ2-5, with D possibly being TRBD2 (5 bases). The CDR3 reads CASSEDFLKRATQYF. The CDR3 DNA reads as TGTGCCAGCAGCGAGGATTTCTTAAAGAGGGCGACCCAGTACTTC.